What follows describes a single T cell receptor beta chain. The data belong to a study of T-cell reconstitution after alpha-beta-depleted transplantation in children. For TCRbeta, the library was prepared with unique molecular identifiers. TCRdb passed the PCR reads through MiXCR, listing each CDR3 protein once. The profile covers approximately 500,000 distinct CDR3 sequences, with 27% appearing a single time and 35% to 40% taken by the ten largest. The germline V gene encodes CDR1 LGHDT and CDR2 YNNKEL (reference sequence). This CDR3 has 18 residues. Trimming removed 6 bases from V and 1 base from J; junction bases left unmatched: 16.

Material: PBMCs, obtained before TCRalphabeta/CD19-depleted stem cell transplant. This clonotype originated in a boy in the first two years of life with Wiskott-Aldrich syndrome, due to receive a stem cell transplant. This chain joins TRBV3-1 and TRBJ2-5; 8 bases line up with TRBD2. The DNA of the CDR3 is TGTGCCAGCAGTTTTCGCTTGACTAGCGCGGCTACCCAAGAGACCCAGTACTTC. It is translated as CASSFRLTSAATQETQYF.